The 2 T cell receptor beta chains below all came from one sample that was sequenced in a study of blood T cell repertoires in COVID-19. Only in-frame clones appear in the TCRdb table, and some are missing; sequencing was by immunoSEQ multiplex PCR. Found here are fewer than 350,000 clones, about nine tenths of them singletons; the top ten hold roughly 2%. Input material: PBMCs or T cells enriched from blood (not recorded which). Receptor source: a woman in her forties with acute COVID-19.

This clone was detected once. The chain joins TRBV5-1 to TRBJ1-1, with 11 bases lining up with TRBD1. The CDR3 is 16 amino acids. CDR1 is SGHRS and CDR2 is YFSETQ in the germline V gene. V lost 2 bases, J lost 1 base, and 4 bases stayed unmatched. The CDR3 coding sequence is TGCGCCAGCAGCTTCCGGGACAGGGGGGCGAACACTGAAGCTTTCTTT. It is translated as CASSFRDRGANTEAFF.

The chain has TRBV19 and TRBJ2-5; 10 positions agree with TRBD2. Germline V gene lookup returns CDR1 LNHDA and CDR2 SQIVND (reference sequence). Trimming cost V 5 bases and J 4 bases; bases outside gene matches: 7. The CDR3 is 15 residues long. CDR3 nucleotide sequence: TGTGCCAGTAGTCCTCTAGCGGGGGTAACAGAGACCCAGTACTTC. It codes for CASSPLAGVTETQYF. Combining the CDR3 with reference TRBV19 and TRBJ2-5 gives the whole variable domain DGGITQSPKYLFRKEGQNVTLSCEQNLNHDAMYWYRQDPGQGLRLIYYSQIVNDFQKGDIAEGYSVSREKKESFPLTVTSAQKNPTAFYLCASSPLAGVTETQYFGPGTRLLVL.